Below, 5 T cell receptor beta chains from the same sample are listed, as sequenced in a study of beta chain features in type 1 diabetes. Study-wide results and limits: When Type 1 diabetes patients were examined, their TCRB CDR3s proved moderately but significantly shorter in all four CD4+ subsets.

Antigens for these TCRs are unknown. Expressed TCRB transcripts were sequenced after all isolated RNA was converted to cDNA. Sequencing was performed with immunoSEQ multiplex PCR; in TCRdb, only in-frame clones are kept and a portion is missing. Of 250,000 to 300,000 clones listed, 14% are singletons. Material: naive CD4+ T cells from blood. All receptors come from a man aged 25-40 years with type 1 diabetes.

This clone was observed a few times. The rearrangement joins TRBV9 to TRBJ2-1, with 8 bases lining up with TRBD2. The CDR3 runs to 17 residues. Losses at the gene ends were 0 bases for V and 9 bases for J; bases not matched to a gene: 14. The germline V gene has CDR1 SGDLS and CDR2 YYNGEE. The CDR3 loop reads CASSVGGRVAGYVEQFF. In nucleotides, the CDR3 is TGTGCCAGCAGCGTAGGGGGCAGGGTAGCGGGATATGTTGAGCAGTTCTTC.

This rearrangement joins TRBV11-2 to TRBJ2-5; 8 bases align to TRBD1. Germline V gene lookup returns CDR1 SGHAT and CDR2 FQNNGV. The V segment lost 4 bases and the J segment 5 bases; nucleotides outside the gene matches: 6. The CDR3 is 14 residues long. For the CDR3, the DNA is TGTGCCAGCAGCTCCGGACAGGGCGGCGAGACCCAGTACTTC. Its protein is CASSSGQGGETQYF.

This clone was seen a handful of times. The rearrangement joins TRBV18 to TRBJ1-2; D not certain. The length of the CDR3 is 14 residues. Per germline, CDR1 KGHSH and CDR2 LQKENI. V lost 3 bases and J lost 0, with 8 bases in between. As DNA, the CDR3 is TGTGCCAGCTCACCTAGCTCCGCTAACTATGGCTACACCTTC. Translating it yields CASSPSSANYGYTF.

This clone has a handful of counts. This chain connects TRBV6-1 to TRBJ2-7; 7 bases are shared with TRBD2. V lost 2 bases to trimming and J lost 0 bases; unmatched junction nucleotides: 7. Germline lookup yields CDR1 MNHNS and CDR2 SASEGT. This CDR3 comprises 16 residues. The CDR3 DNA follows: TGTGCCAGCAGTGAACGGCCGCGGGGGAGCTCCTACGAGCAGTACTTC. Translating gives CASSERPRGSSYEQYF.

A few counts support this clone. The chain combines TRBV27 with TRBJ2-7; maybe TRBD2 (6 bases). Trimming removed 4 bases from V and 1 base from J, with 11 bases in between. Germline V gives CDR1 MNHEY, CDR2 SMNVEV (reference sequence). The CDR3 is 14 residues long. The CDR3 reads CASSWGTVSYEQYF. CDR3 bases: TGTGCCAGCAGTTGGGGGACTGTGTCCTACGAGCAGTACTTC.